The rows below give T cell receptor beta chains drawn from one sample of a study of identical twins. TCRdb passed the 5' RACE reads through MiXCR, listing each CDR3 protein once. The data hold about 200,000 distinct CDR3 sequences, with roughly a tenth observed a single time. The sequencing sample was made of memory (CD45RO+) T cells sorted from blood. These TCRs come from a young woman in good health. The CDR3 runs from the conserved cysteine through the conserved F or W. The D gene is left open where the match is weak.

j_gene | d_gene | v_gene | CDR3aa
TRBJ1-2 | TRBD1 | TRBV5-1 | CASSLSAGQGGSYTF
TRBJ2-3 | TRBD1 | TRBV10-3 | CAISEQGAREGTQYF
TRBJ1-1 | . | TRBV3-1 | CASSRLGPDVSTEAFF
TRBJ1-1 | . | TRBV29-1 | CSGTLGFTEAFF
TRBJ2-5 | TRBD2 | TRBV19 | CASSSGGPDQETQYF
TRBJ1-4 | . | TRBV6-5 | CASSYSGGGEKLFF
TRBJ2-3 | TRBD1 | TRBV5-1 | CASSLYHRGGTDTQYF
TRBJ2-3 | . | TRBV7-2 | CASSLAIGTQYF
TRBJ1-4 | TRBD1 | TRBV10-3 | CAISESYPGQGNEKLFF
TRBJ1-6 | . | TRBV30 | CAWSSGVYSPLHF
TRBJ2-1 | . | TRBV20-1 | CSAFRTEYNEQFF
TRBJ2-1 | . | TRBV7-9 | CASSQWDLPNEQFF
TRBJ2-7 | . | TRBV7-8 | CASSLILQERTYEQYF
TRBJ2-7 | . | TRBV6-5 | CASSYGRNYEQYF
TRBJ1-1 | . | TRBV7-9 | CASSLGAGGGTEAFF
TRBJ2-2 | . | TRBV19 | CASIRTGGSSGELFF
TRBJ2-7 | . | TRBV19 | CASSKQESSYEQYF
TRBJ2-7 | . | TRBV3-1 | CASSQQVLGTSHAEQYF
TRBJ1-2 | . | TRBV20-1 | CSARDHWGHGYTF
TRBJ1-5 | TRBD1 | TRBV12-3/TRBV12-4 | CASRRTGGGNQPQHF
TRBJ1-5 | . | TRBV20-1 | CSAGPQNSNQPQHF
TRBJ1-2 | . | TRBV12-3/TRBV12-4 | CASGFGHRFFTF
TRBJ2-6 | . | TRBV4-1 | CASSSRFGAGANVLTF